The clone carrying this T cell receptor (beta chain) was counted ten times or more. Its specificity is unknown. The V end was cut by 6 bases, the J end by 0 bases, with 21 bases between. The germline gives CDR1 SQVTM, CDR2 ANQGSEA. This CDR3 is built from 16 residues. Using a J-beta primer mix together with a sample-barcoded 5' primer, a second PCR was run for roughly 7 to 12 cycles. TCRdb passed the 5' RACE reads through MiXCR, listing each CDR3 protein once. The sample contains approximately 670,000 distinct CDR3 sequences, around two fifths of which appear only once. This sample was taken from a study of blood T cells in healthy people across ages. Overall study findings and caveats: Because donor CMV status was unknown, expanded clonotype changes were possibly confounded.

The receptor was isolated from a man at least 80 years old in good health. The source material was blood. The chain uses TRBV29-1 and TRBJ2-7; D possibly corresponds to TRBD1 (5 bases). CDR3 sequence: CSVGGRASSRSYEQYF. The CDR3, as DNA: TGCAGCGTCGGTGGCAGGGCGTCGTCCCGCTCCTACGAGCAGTACTTC.